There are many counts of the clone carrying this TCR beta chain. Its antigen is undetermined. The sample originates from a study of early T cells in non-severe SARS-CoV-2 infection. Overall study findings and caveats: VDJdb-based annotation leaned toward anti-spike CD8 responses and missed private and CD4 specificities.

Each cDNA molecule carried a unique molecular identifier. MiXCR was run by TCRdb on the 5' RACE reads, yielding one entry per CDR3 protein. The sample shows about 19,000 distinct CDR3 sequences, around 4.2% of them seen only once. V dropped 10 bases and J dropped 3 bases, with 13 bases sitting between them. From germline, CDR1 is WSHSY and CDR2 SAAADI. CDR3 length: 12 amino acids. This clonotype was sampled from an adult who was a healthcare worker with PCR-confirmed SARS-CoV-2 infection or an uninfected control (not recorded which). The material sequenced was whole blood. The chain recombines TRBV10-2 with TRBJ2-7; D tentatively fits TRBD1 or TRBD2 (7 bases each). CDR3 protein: CATRGGYYEQYF. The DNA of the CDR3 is TGCGCCACCAGGGGGGGGTACTACGAGCAGTACTTC.